This T cell receptor (beta chain) was identified in a study of blood T cell repertoires in COVID-19. Assay used: immunoSEQ multiplex PCR; TCRdb lists only in-frame clones, some missing. The data hold approximately 91,000 clones, with 75% to 85% observed a single time. The germline CDR1 and CDR2 sequences are MNHEY and SMNVEV (reference sequence). Unmatched junction bases numbered 11, after V lost 4 bases and J lost 11 bases. The CDR3 sequence is 14 residues long. The chain has TRBV27 and TRBJ2-1; the match to TRBD1 covers 7 bases. Material: peripheral blood. This TCR was recovered from a woman aged 80 or older with acute or convalescent COVID-19. CDR3: CASSSTREGAKQFF. The CDR3 DNA reads TGTGCCAGCAGTTCTACGAGAGAGGGGGCCAAGCAGTTCTTC.